This TCR beta chain was recorded in a study of blood T cell repertoires in COVID-19. Germline CDR1 is MNHEY and CDR2 is SVGAGI. J lost 2 bases, V lost 7 bases, and 9 bases had no gene match. The CDR3 sequence is 15 residues long. Source study methods: Estimated nucleated cell counts came from reference gene primer amplification. The table came from immunoSEQ multiplex PCR; TCRdb's copy has only in-frame clones and leaves some out. Clone size and the V and J calls come from that table; the DNA yielded D and trimming. The sample has around 220,000 clones; around 90% are singletons. Sequences were obtained from PBMCs or T cells enriched from blood (not recorded which). The receptor was isolated from a young man who had been exposed to COVID-19. The J gene is TRBJ2-7, the V gene TRBV6-5; 9 nucleotides agree with TRBD2. CDR3 nucleotides: TGTGCCAGCATCCCCGGGACTAGCCCCACCTACGAGCAGTACTTC. It encodes CASIPGTSPTYEQYF.